This entry lists 6 T cell receptor beta chains sequenced from one sample in a study of blood T cell repertoires in COVID-19. TCRdb keeps only in-frame clones here, not all; method: immunoSEQ multiplex PCR. The sample holds over 150,000 clones, around 83% seen once. The sample was peripheral blood. The origin of the receptors is a woman in her fifties or sixties with acute or convalescent COVID-19.

The chain is built from TRBV24-1 and TRBJ2-3, with D uncertain. The V and J ends lost 5 bases and 6 bases respectively, with 11 bases between them. Germline V gives CDR1 KGHDR, CDR2 SFDVKD. The CDR3 length is 13 residues. The CDR3 sequence: CATSADTADTQYF. The DNA of the CDR3 is TGTGCCACCAGTGCCGACACCGCGGATACGCAGTATTTT.

The genes are TRBV9 and TRBJ2-5; a weak D match, TRBD2 (7 bases). V dropped 4 bases and J dropped 2 bases, with 15 bases sitting between them. The CDR3 has 15 residues. Germline CDR1 SGDLS, CDR2 YYNGEE. The CDR3 here is CASSLVGGGQETQYF. The CDR3 DNA reads TGTGCCAGCAGCCTCGTAGGGGGGGGACAAGAGACCCAGTACTTC.

The chain employs TRBV7-9 and TRBJ1-2; maybe TRBD1 (5 bases). With 5 bases removed from V and 5 bases from J, the gap between germline ends came to 12 bases. The germline CDR1 and CDR2 sequences are SEHNR and FQNEAQ (reference sequence). CDR3 size: 13 residues. The DNA for the CDR3 is TGTGCCAGCAGCCCAGGGAACATATATGGCTACACCTTC. It yields the protein CASSPGNIYGYTF.

The chain's CDR3 is CASSWATTGGSPLHF. The CDR3 region has the DNA TGTGCCAGCAGCTGGGCGACGACAGGGGGTTCACCCCTCCACTTT. The chain has TRBV7-8 and TRBJ1-6; 9 bases match TRBD1. J gave up 9 bases and V 4 bases, and 7 bases lay outside the gene matches. The CDR3 length is 15 residues. CDR1 and CDR2 from the germline V gene are SGHVS and FQNEAQ.

The chain is built from TRBV2 and TRBJ1-2, with TRBD1 as a possible D gene (5 bases). Trimming took off 1 base at V and 2 bases at J, with 8 bases between the two ends. The CDR3 extends over 14 amino acids. Germline values: CDR1 SNHLY, CDR2 FYNNEI. As DNA, the CDR3 is TGTGCCAGCAGTGAAGGCGGGACCAACTATGGCTACACCTTC. Translated: CASSEGGTNYGYTF.

The chain is built from TRBV7-3 and TRBJ1-2; a possible D gene is TRBD1 (5 bases). V lost 2 bases, J lost 13 bases, and 17 bases lay in between. This CDR3 has 13 amino acids. Germline V gives CDR1 SGHTA, CDR2 FQGTGA. CDR3 sequence (DNA): TGTGCCAGCAGCTTATCCCCAGGGAACTATATCACCTTC. It translates to CASSLSPGNYITF. Full variable domain (rest looked up from reference TRBV7-3 and TRBJ1-2): GAGVSQTPSNKVTEKGKYVELRCDPISGHTALYWYRQSLGQGPEFLIYFQGTGAADDSGLPNDRFFAVRPEGSVSTLKIQRTERGDSAVYLCASSLSPGNYITFGSGTRLTVV.